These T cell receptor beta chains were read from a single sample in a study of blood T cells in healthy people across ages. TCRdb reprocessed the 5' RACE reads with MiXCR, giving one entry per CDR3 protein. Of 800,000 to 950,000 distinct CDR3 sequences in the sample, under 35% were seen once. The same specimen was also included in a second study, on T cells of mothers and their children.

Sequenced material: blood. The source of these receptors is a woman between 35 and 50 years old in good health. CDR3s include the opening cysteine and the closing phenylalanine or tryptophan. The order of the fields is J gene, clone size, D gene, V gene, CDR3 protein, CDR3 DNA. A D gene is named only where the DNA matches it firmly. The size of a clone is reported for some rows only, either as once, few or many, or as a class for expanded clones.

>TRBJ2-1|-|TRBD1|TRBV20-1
CSAAAGQGIGNEQFF
TGCAGTGCTGCCGCGGGACAGGGAATAGGAAATGAGCAGTTCTTC
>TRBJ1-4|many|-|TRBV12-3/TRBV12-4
CASSLGGQGKLFF
TGTGCCAGCAGTTTAGGGGGGCAGGGAAAACTGTTTTTT
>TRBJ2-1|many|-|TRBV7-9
CASSLAQGSYNEQFF
TGTGCCAGCAGCTTAGCCCAGGGGTCCTACAATGAGCAGTTCTTC
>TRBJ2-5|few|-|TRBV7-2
CASSLDFTLGETQYF
TGTGCCAGCAGCTTAGATTTCACCCTAGGAGAGACCCAGTACTTC
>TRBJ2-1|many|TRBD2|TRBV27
CASSPSGSSSYNEQFF
TGTGCCAGCAGCCCTAGCGGGTCAAGCTCCTACAATGAGCAGTTCTTC
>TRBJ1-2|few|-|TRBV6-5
CASSYQSPGRGGNYGYTF
TGTGCCAGCAGTTACCAGAGCCCCGGTAGAGGGGGAAACTATGGCTACACCTTC
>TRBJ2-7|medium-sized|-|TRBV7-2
CASSLGPSSHEQYF
TGTGCCAGCAGCTTAGGGCCTAGCTCCCACGAGCAGTACTTC
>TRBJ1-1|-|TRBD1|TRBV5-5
CASSWGQTMNTEAFF
TGTGCCAGCAGCTGGGGACAGACTATGAACACTGAAGCTTTCTTT
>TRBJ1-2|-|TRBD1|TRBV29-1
CSIALTGDYGYTF
TGCAGCATTGCTCTGACAGGGGACTATGGCTACACCTTC
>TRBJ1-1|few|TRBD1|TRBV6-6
CASGSGTVMNTEAFF
TGTGCCAGCGGTTCCGGGACAGTCATGAACACTGAAGCTTTCTTT
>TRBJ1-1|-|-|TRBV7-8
CASSLPDGTEAFF
TGTGCCAGCAGCTTACCGGACGGCACTGAAGCTTTCTTT
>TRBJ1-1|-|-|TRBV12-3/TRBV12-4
CASRPPMNTEAFF
TGTGCCAGCAGGCCCCCCATGAACACTGAAGCTTTCTTT
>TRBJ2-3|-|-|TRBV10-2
CARPRVGQYF
TGCGCCAGGCCGAGAGTTGGGCAGTATTTT
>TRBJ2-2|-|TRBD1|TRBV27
CASSPAPGQGAGELFF
TGTGCCAGCAGCCCCGCCCCGGGACAGGGAGCCGGGGAGCTGTTTTTT
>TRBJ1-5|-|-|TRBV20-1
CSAFRGGVRSNQPQHF
TGCAGTGCTTTTCGGGGGGGGGTGCGTAGCAATCAGCCCCAGCATTTT
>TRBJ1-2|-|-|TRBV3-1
CASSQARSGYTF
TGTGCCAGCAGCCAAGCCAGGAGTGGCTACACCTTC
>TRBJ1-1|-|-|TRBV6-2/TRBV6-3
CASSAGWMAEAFF
TGTGCCAGCAGTGCTGGGTGGATGGCTGAAGCTTTCTTT
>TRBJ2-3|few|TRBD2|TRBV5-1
CASSLGASGVTDTQYF
TGCGCCAGCAGCTTGGGGGCTAGCGGGGTAACAGATACGCAGTATTTT
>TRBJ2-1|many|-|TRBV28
CASSLPRRNEQFF
TGTGCCAGCAGCCTCCCCCGGCGTAATGAGCAGTTCTTC
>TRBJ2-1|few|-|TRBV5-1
CASSFEQNSYNEQFF
TGCGCCAGCAGCTTCGAACAGAACTCCTACAATGAGCAGTTCTTC
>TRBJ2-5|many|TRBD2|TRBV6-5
CASSYSTSEETQYF
TGTGCCAGCAGTTACTCGACTAGCGAAGAGACCCAGTACTTC
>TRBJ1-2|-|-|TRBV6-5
CASSAGGDRYGYTF
TGTGCCAGCAGCGCCGGGGGGGACCGCTATGGCTACACCTTC
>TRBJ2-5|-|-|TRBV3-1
CASSQAAATQETQYF
TGTGCCAGCAGCCAAGCGGCAGCCACCCAAGAGACCCAGTACTTC
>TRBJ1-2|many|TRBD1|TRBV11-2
CASSRTGAYGYTF
TGTGCCAGCAGCCGAACAGGGGCCTATGGCTACACCTTC
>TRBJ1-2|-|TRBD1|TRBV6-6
CASRPGQGGQYGYTF
TGTGCCAGCAGACCCGGACAGGGGGGCCAATATGGCTACACCTTC
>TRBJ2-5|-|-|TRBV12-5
CASAPDVGQETQYF
TGTGCTAGTGCCCCGGACGTTGGACAAGAGACCCAGTACTTC
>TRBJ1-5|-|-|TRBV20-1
CSARGGLSTRQPQHF
TGCAGTGCTAGAGGAGGGCTATCGACGAGGCAGCCCCAGCATTTT
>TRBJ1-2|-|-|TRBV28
CASSPAHSNYGYTF
TGTGCCAGCAGTCCGGCTCACTCTAACTATGGCTACACCTTC
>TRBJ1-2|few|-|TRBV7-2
CASNPTGGLEMYGYTF
TGTGCCAGCAACCCCACCGGGGGCCTGGAGATGTATGGCTACACCTTC
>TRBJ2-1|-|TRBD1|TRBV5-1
CASSLRDRIYNEQFF
TGCGCCAGCAGCTTGCGGGACAGGATTTACAATGAGCAGTTCTTC
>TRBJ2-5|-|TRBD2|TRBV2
CACSRGGGAQETQYF
TGTGCCTGCAGTCGAGGCGGGGGGGCCCAAGAGACCCAGTACTTC
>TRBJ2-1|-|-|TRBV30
CASRPALYNEQFF
TGTGCCTCCCGTCCAGCCCTATACAATGAGCAGTTCTTC
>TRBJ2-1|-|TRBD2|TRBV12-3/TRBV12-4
CASSPSGRGENEQFF
TGTGCCAGCAGCCCATCAGGGCGGGGGGAAAATGAGCAGTTCTTC
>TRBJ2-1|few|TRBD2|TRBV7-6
CASSLHHPGLAGYNEQFF
TGTGCCAGCAGCTTACACCACCCCGGACTAGCGGGATACAATGAGCAGTTCTTC
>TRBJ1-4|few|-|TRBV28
CASKGSLNEKLFF
TGTGCCAGCAAGGGCAGCCTTAATGAAAAACTGTTTTTT
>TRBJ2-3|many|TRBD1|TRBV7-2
CASSFRDRGRLSDTQYF
TGTGCCAGCAGCTTCCGAGACAGGGGGCGTTTGTCAGATACGCAGTATTTT
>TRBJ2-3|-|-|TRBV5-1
CASSLAPESDTQYF
TGCGCCAGCAGCTTGGCACCAGAATCAGATACGCAGTATTTT
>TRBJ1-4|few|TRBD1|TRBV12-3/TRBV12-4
CASSLEFRRDRGYRSANEKLFF
TGTGCCAGCAGTTTGGAGTTCCGCCGGGACAGGGGCTATAGGTCGGCTAATGAAAAACTGTTTTTT
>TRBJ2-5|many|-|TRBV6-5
CASSYSRETQYF
TGTGCCAGCAGTTACTCGCGAGAGACCCAGTACTTC
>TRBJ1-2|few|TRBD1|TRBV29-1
CSASDRVGYGYTF
TGCAGCGCCTCGGACAGGGTCGGATATGGCTACACCTTC
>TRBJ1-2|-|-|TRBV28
CASRGGRTGYTF
TGTGCCAGCAGGGGGGGACGGACTGGCTACACCTTC
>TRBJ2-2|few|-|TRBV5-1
CASSLVATGELFF
TGCGCCAGCAGCTTGGTCGCCACCGGGGAGCTGTTTTTT
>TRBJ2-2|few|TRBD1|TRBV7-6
CASRGQLSGELFF
TGTGCCAGCAGGGGACAGCTATCCGGGGAGCTGTTTTTT
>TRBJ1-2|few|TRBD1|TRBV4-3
CASSQNQGAFYGYTF
TGCGCCAGCAGCCAGAATCAGGGGGCCTTCTATGGCTACACCTTC
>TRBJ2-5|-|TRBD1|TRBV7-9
CASSALWSGQGNYKQYF
TGTGCCAGCAGCGCCTTATGGTCTGGACAGGGGAACTACAAGCAGTACTTC
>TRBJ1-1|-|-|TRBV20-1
CSARELTGNTEAFF
TGCAGTGCTAGAGAATTGACAGGGAACACTGAAGCTTTCTTT
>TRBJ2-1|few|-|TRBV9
CASSEGPRAPDNEQFF
TGTGCCAGCAGCGAGGGACCTAGGGCCCCAGACAATGAGCAGTTCTTC
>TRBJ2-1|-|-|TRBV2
CASRSVLGGNEQFF
TGTGCCAGCAGGTCCGTTCTTGGGGGGAATGAGCAGTTCTTC
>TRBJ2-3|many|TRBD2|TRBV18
CASSPRLAQGTDTQYF
TGTGCCAGCTCACCTCGACTAGCGCAAGGAACAGATACGCAGTATTTT
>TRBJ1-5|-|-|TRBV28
CASSLSIGNQPQHF
TGTGCCAGCAGTTTATCGATAGGGAATCAGCCCCAGCATTTT
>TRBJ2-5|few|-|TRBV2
CASSTGRAQETQYF
TGTGCCAGCAGCACGGGACGGGCCCAAGAGACCCAGTACTTC
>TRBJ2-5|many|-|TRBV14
CASSQGHGETQYF
TGTGCCAGCAGCCAAGGTCACGGAGAGACCCAGTACTTC
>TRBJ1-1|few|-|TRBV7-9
CASSLTRYEAFF
TGTGCCAGCAGCTTAACACGATATGAAGCTTTCTTT
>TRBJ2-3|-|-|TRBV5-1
CASSSIIGGPDTQYF
TGCGCCAGCAGCTCGATAATAGGAGGCCCAGATACGCAGTATTTT